A selection of T cell receptor beta chains follows, all from one sample in a study of blood T cell repertoires in COVID-19. Some clones are missing from TCRdb's copy, which holds only in-frame ones; the method was immunoSEQ multiplex PCR. Of around 170,000 clones in the sample, just over 85% were seen once. The sample taken for sequencing was PBMCs or T cells enriched from blood (not recorded which). These receptors all stem from a woman under 30 who had recovered from COVID-19. Each CDR3 is given with its conserved first and last residue. The D gene is left open where the match is weak. Clone size is shown for a subset of rows, as once, few, many or a class of expanded clone.

J	length	size	V	D	CDR3	DNA
TRBJ1-2	14	once	TRBV28	.	CASSLVGQQLANTF	TGTGCCAGCAGTTTGGTCGGCCAACAGCTGGCTAACACCTTC
TRBJ1-2	13	.	TRBV28	TRBD1	CASRGQGGYGYTF	TGTGCCAGCAGGGGACAGGGTGGTTATGGCTACACCTTC
TRBJ1-1	15	.	TRBV5-1	.	CASSPHLGPGNEAFF	TGCGCCAGCAGCCCCCATTTAGGCCCCGGGAATGAAGCTTTCTTT
TRBJ1-6	19	.	TRBV15	TRBD1	CATSATGTGEFTRNSPLHF	TGTGCCACCAGCGCCACCGGGACAGGGGAGTTTACTAGAAATTCACCCCTCCACTTT
TRBJ1-2	13	.	TRBV7-9	.	CASSRPEAYGYTF	TGTGCCAGCAGCCGCCCCGAGGCCTATGGCTACACCTTC
TRBJ1-6	13	.	TRBV28	.	CASNPPSGMPLHF	TGTGCCAGCAATCCCCCCTCGGGGATGCCCCTCCACTTT
TRBJ2-7	14	.	TRBV30	TRBD2	CAWSELAGSYEQYF	TGTGCCTGGAGTGAACTAGCGGGTTCCTACGAGCAGTACTTC
TRBJ2-1	15	few	TRBV19	TRBD2	CASSITERGSNEQFF	TGTGCCAGTAGTATAACCGAGCGGGGGAGCAATGAGCAGTTCTTC
TRBJ1-1	11	.	TRBV29-1	TRBD1	CSVGTGAGAFF	TGCAGCGTAGGGACAGGGGCCGGCGCTTTCTTT
TRBJ2-5	17	.	TRBV3-1/TRBV3-2	TRBD2	CASSQGKSSGGAETQYF	TGTGCCAGCAGCCAAGGGAAATCTAGCGGGGGGGCGGAGACCCAGTACTTC
TRBJ1-2	14	.	TRBV2	.	CASSPGTDLYGYTF	TGTGCCAGCAGTCCCGGGACTGACCTCTATGGCTACACCTTC
TRBJ2-1	11	.	TRBV5-1	.	CASSQNNEQFF	TGCGCCAGCAGCCAGAACAATGAGCAGTTCTTC
TRBJ2-7	11	.	TRBV27	.	CASRTYYEQYF	TGTGCCAGCAGGACTTACTACGAGCAGTACTTC
TRBJ1-5	15	few	TRBV27	.	CASGQTLTGYQPQHF	TGTGCCAGCGGACAAACACTCACAGGGTATCAGCCCCAGCATTTT
TRBJ1-6	15	.	TRBV10-3	.	CAISEGLSGNSPLHF	TGTGCCATCAGTGAAGGACTAAGTGGGAATTCACCCCTCCACTTT
TRBJ2-2	14	.	TRBV5-1	.	CASSLDGIAGELFF	TGCGCCAGCAGCTTGGACGGGATCGCCGGGGAGCTGTTTTTT
TRBJ2-7	15	.	TRBV28	TRBD1	CASSALQGDLWEQYF	TGTGCCAGCAGCGCCCTACAGGGGGATTTGTGGGAGCAGTACTTC
TRBJ1-3	19	.	TRBV18	.	CASSPPGSAGWSSGNTIYF	TGTGCCAGCTCACCACCGGGGAGTGCAGGATGGAGCTCTGGAAACACCATATATTTT
TRBJ2-3	15	.	TRBV7-9	.	CASSFEDRRTDTQYF	TGTGCCAGCAGCTTTGAGGACAGACGCACAGATACGCAGTATTTT
TRBJ2-7	13	.	TRBV30	.	CASTVLQGHEQYF	TGTGCCTCCACCGTACTACAGGGCCACGAGCAGTACTTC
TRBJ2-7	14	.	TRBV7-2	.	CASSPTGRAYEQYF	TGTGCCAGCAGCCCCACAGGGAGGGCCTACGAGCAGTACTTC
TRBJ2-7	15	.	TRBV4-1	TRBD1	CASSSPGQGHYEQYF	TGCGCCAGCAGCTCACCGGGACAGGGACACTACGAGCAGTACTTC
TRBJ2-7	14	.	TRBV6-5	.	CASRTRGRDYEQYF	TGTGCCAGCAGGACCAGGGGCCGGGACTACGAGCAGTACTTC
TRBJ1-4	16	.	TRBV19	TRBD1	CASSPGQVGANEKLFF	TGTGCCAGTAGTCCTGGACAGGTCGGGGCTAATGAAAAACTGTTTTTT
TRBJ1-5	18	.	TRBV4-2	TRBD1	CASSQGTDDYHSNQPQHF	TGTGCCAGCAGCCAGGGGACAGACGATTATCATAGCAATCAGCCCCAGCATTTT
TRBJ2-1	18	few	TRBV19	TRBD2	CASSIGLAGGSLPNEQFF	TGTGCCAGTAGTATAGGACTAGCGGGAGGGAGTTTGCCCAATGAGCAGTTCTTC
TRBJ1-3	15	.	TRBV2	.	CASSGGVGSGNTIYF	TGTGCCAGCAGTGGGGGAGTTGGCTCTGGAAACACCATATATTTT
TRBJ1-1	15	.	TRBV29-1	.	CSVESSIRGNTEAFF	TGCAGCGTTGAATCCTCCATCAGGGGTAACACTGAAGCTTTCTTT
TRBJ2-7	14	.	TRBV4-2	.	CASSQEEISYEQYF	TGTGCCAGCAGCCAGGAGGAAATCTCCTACGAGCAGTACTTC
TRBJ2-3	14	.	TRBV29-1	TRBD2	CSVGLAGGADTQYF	TGCAGCGTGGGCCTAGCGGGAGGGGCAGATACGCAGTATTTT
TRBJ1-6	15	.	TRBV5-1	.	CASSLGGGYNSPLHF	TGCGCCAGCAGCTTGGGGGGGGGCTATAATTCACCCCTCCACTTT
TRBJ1-5	15	once	TRBV5-1	.	CASSLVGRVDQPQHF	TGCGCCAGCAGCTTGGTGGGCAGGGTTGATCAGCCCCAGCATTTT
TRBJ2-1	15	.	TRBV7-9	.	CASSLGLTSYNEQFF	TGTGCCAGCAGCTTGGGGCTAACTTCCTACAATGAGCAGTTCTTC
TRBJ2-5	14	.	TRBV5-1	TRBD2	CASSLVLAEETQYF	TGCGCCAGCAGCTTAGTGCTAGCGGAAGAGACCCAGTACTTC
TRBJ1-2	15	.	TRBV28	.	CASSSTGALTHGYTF	TGTGCCAGCAGCTCTACAGGAGCGTTGACGCATGGCTACACCTTC
TRBJ2-1	15	once	TRBV6-5	TRBD2	CASTTGTSGFNEQFF	TGTGCCAGCACCACCGGGACTAGCGGTTTCAATGAGCAGTTCTTC
TRBJ1-2	13	.	TRBV19	.	CASSIGTLYGYTF	TGTGCCAGTAGTATAGGGACTCTCTATGGCTACACCTTC
TRBJ1-3	18	once	TRBV11-2	TRBD1	CASSSLKRDRGSGNTIYF	TGTGCCAGCAGCTCCTTAAAACGTGACAGGGGTTCTGGAAACACCATATATTTT
TRBJ1-2	13	.	TRBV29-1	TRBD1	CSVGDRGLTGYTF	TGCAGCGTAGGAGACAGGGGGCTGACGGGCTACACCTTC